This TCR beta chain derives from a study of T cell responses to AZD1222 COVID-19 vaccine. General observations from the study: With two AZD1222 doses given, Spike-specific TCR breadth and depth both rose.

Pooling was applied to second doses at about 4 or about 12 weeks. With regard to this clone: Its target is not known.

Only in-frame clones appear in the TCRdb table, and some are missing; sequencing was by immunoSEQ multiplex PCR. The table lists 20,000 to 30,000 clones, 88% of them singletons. The V end lost 8 bases, the J end lost 2 bases, and 16 bases lay between the germline ends. CDR3 size: 15 residues. CDR1 and CDR2 (germline): SNHLY, FYNNEI. This chain links TRBV2 with TRBJ1-3; unclear D gene. This TCR was recovered from an adult who received the AZD1222 COVID-19 vaccine. Specimen: peripheral blood, collected 28 days after the second AZD1222 dose. This CDR3 is CASSGRVSAGNTIYF. In DNA form, the CDR3 reads TGTGCCAGCTCCGGGCGCGTATCCGCTGGAAACACCATATATTTT.